This T cell receptor (beta chain) is from a study of technical replicates of blood from a handful of donors. Some clones are missing from TCRdb's copy, which holds only in-frame ones; the method was immunoSEQ multiplex PCR. Among about 66,000 clones listed, approximately 97% were seen once. V trimming: 0 bases; J trimming: 4 bases; junction bases outside the gene matches: 4. From germline, CDR1 is LGHNA and CDR2 YSLEER. This CDR3 has 16 residues. The V gene is TRBV4-3, the J gene TRBJ1-5, with 9 bases matching TRBD1. The clonotype comes from a human donor in good health. The sequencing sample was made of T cells isolated from PBMCs. The CDR3 spells CASSQERTGANQPQHF. CDR3 bases: TGCGCCAGCAGCCAAGAGAGGACAGGGGCGAATCAGCCCCAGCATTTT.